What follows are 23 T cell receptor beta chains derived from one specimen sequenced in a study of blood T cell repertoires in COVID-19. Sequencing was performed with immunoSEQ multiplex PCR; in TCRdb, only in-frame clones are kept and a portion is missing. The sample has 390,000 or so clones; roughly 85% are singletons. Material: peripheral blood. Receptor source: a woman aged 25 to 39 with active or convalescent COVID-19.

This clone was seen a few times. The gene calls are TRBV24-1 and TRBJ2-1, with TRBD1 matching over 10 bases. The trim removed 2 bases at V and 5 bases at J, leaving 2 bases unmatched. Per germline, CDR1 KGHDR and CDR2 SFDVKD. The CDR3 totals 15 residues. The CDR3 DNA is TGTGCCACCAGTGATTCGGGACAGGGGAACAATGAGCAGTTCTTC. Its protein is CATSDSGQGNNEQFF.

The genes are TRBV2 and TRBJ1-2; D not resolved. Germline CDR1 SNHLY, CDR2 FYNNEI. The CDR3 is made up of 11 amino acids. V gave up 7 bases and J gave up 7 bases, with 10 bases separating them. CDR3: CASTVSGGYTF. The CDR3 region has the DNA TGTGCCAGCACTGTCTCAGGTGGCTACACCTTC.

The chain has TRBV6-6 and TRBJ2-3; possible D gene TRBD2, 5 bases. V was clipped by 2 bases and J by 3 bases, with 6 bases between them. Germline V lookup: CDR1 MNHNY, CDR2 SVGAGI (reference sequence). CDR3 length: 13 amino acids. CDR3 amino acids: CASSYRETDTQYF. CDR3 coding DNA: TGTGCCAGCAGTTACCGGGAAACAGATACGCAGTATTTT.

The chain joins TRBV11-2 to TRBJ2-5, with 13 bases matching TRBD2. CDR1 is SGHAT and CDR2 is FQNNGV in the germline V gene. The trim removed 5 bases at V and 1 base at J, leaving 7 bases unmatched. The CDR3 is 17 amino acids. CDR3 sequence reads: CASSPRLAGGIQETQYF. The CDR3 coding sequence is TGTGCCAGCAGCCCCCGACTAGCGGGGGGTATCCAAGAGACCCAGTACTTC.

V gene TRBV27 combines with J gene TRBJ2-3, with 11 bases aligning to TRBD2. The germline gives CDR1 MNHEY, CDR2 SMNVEV (reference sequence). CDR3 length: 14 residues. V was pared by 7 bases and J by 1 base, with 1 base of the junction left unmatched. The CDR3 region is CASTGLAGTDTQYF. CDR3 nucleotides: TGTGCCAGCACGGGACTAGCGGGCACAGATACGCAGTATTTT.

V usage is TRBV9 and J usage is TRBJ1-1; no firm D call. The CDR3 is 12 amino acids. V was clipped by 5 bases and J by 4 bases, with 9 bases between them. The germline gives CDR1 SGDLS, CDR2 YYNGEE. The CDR3 sequence is CASSEYSTEAFF. CDR3 nucleotides: TGTGCCAGCAGTGAATACAGCACTGAAGCTTTCTTT.

J is TRBJ2-4 and V is TRBV2, with 10 bases identical to TRBD1. The CDR3 loop spans 14 amino acids. Germline values: CDR1 SNHLY, CDR2 FYNNEI. After removal of 3 bases from V and 5 bases from J, the junction contained 1 base not matched to a gene. CDR3: CASSETGGENIQYF. Written as DNA, the CDR3 is TGTGCCAGCAGTGAGACAGGGGGCGAAAACATTCAGTACTTC.

This sequence joins TRBV6-5 and TRBJ1-2; no clear D gene. Trimming took 7 bases from V and 7 from J, leaving 13 bases between them. This CDR3 has 12 amino acids. Germline CDR1 MNHEY, CDR2 SVGAGI. CDR3 DNA sequence: TGTGCCAGCATCACAAAGGGAGGTGGCTACACCTTC. Encoded protein: CASITKGGGYTF.

V is TRBV19 and J is TRBJ1-1; possible D gene TRBD1, 6 bases. This CDR3 spans 14 amino acids. V was trimmed by 5 bases and J by 4 bases, leaving 14 bases between them. CDR1 is LNHDA and CDR2 is SQIVND in the germline V gene (reference sequence). The CDR3 DNA reads as TGTGCCAGTAGTTCTTACAGGGATACCACTGAAGCTTTCTTT. This gives the protein CASSSYRDTTEAFF.

This clone showed up just once. The V and J genes are TRBV19 and TRBJ1-1; 7 bases align to TRBD1. CDR3 size: 14 residues. Trimming cost V 0 bases and J 3 bases; bases outside gene matches: 1. Germline V gene data show CDR1 as LNHDA and CDR2 as SQIVND (reference sequence). The CDR3: CASSIDRGDTEAFF. CDR3 nucleotides: TGTGCCAGTAGTATAGACAGGGGGGACACTGAAGCTTTCTTT.

This clone was detected once. CDR3 nucleotide sequence: TGTGCCAGCAGCGGACGGGGGAACAATGAGCAGTTCTTC. Translation gives CASSGRGNNEQFF. The gene calls are TRBV6-5 and TRBJ2-1; D may be TRBD2 (6 bases). Trimming took 6 bases from V and 5 from J, leaving 11 bases between them. The CDR3 contains 13 residues. CDR1 and CDR2 from the germline V gene are MNHEY and SVGAGI.

The rearrangement links TRBV5-1 to TRBJ2-2; possible D gene TRBD2, 5 bases. The germline CDR1 and CDR2 sequences are SGHRS and YFSETQ. Trimming took 2 bases from V and 4 from J, leaving 9 bases between them. The CDR3 sequence is 14 residues long. The CDR3 DNA reads as TGCGCCAGCAGCTTAGCGGAGATCACCGGGGAGCTGTTTTTT. This gives the protein CASSLAEITGELFF.

This clone was recorded only once. The V and J genes are TRBV10-3 and TRBJ2-3; 9 bases are shared with TRBD2. CDR3 length: 14 amino acids. Germline CDR1 ENHRY, CDR2 SYGVKD. Trimming at V came to 4 bases and at J to 6 bases, leaving 5 bases not matched to a gene. CDR3 nucleotide sequence: TGTGCCATCAGTGGGGCGGGGGGGCGCGATACGCAGTATTTT. Translation gives CAISGAGGRDTQYF.

This rearrangement joins TRBV30 to TRBJ1-2; no clear D. V was cut by 1 base and J by 4 bases, with 13 bases left in between. CDR1 GTSNPN and CDR2 SVGIG come from the germline V gene (reference sequence). This CDR3 is 14 amino acids long. This CDR3 is CAWSEGGTSYGYTF. As DNA, the CDR3 is TGTGCCTGGAGTGAGGGAGGCACCTCCTATGGCTACACCTTC.

This chain connects TRBV25-1 to TRBJ1-5; no definite D call. V lost 3 bases to trimming and J lost 8 bases, with 17 bases between them. Per germline, CDR1 MGHDK and CDR2 SYGVNS. This CDR3 has 15 amino acids. CDR3 residues: CASSESGAHMEPQHF. CDR3 coding DNA: TGTGCCAGCAGTGAGTCAGGTGCCCATATGGAGCCCCAGCATTTT.

This clone has a handful of counts. The CDR3 loop reads CASSGSLGGGNTIYF. The CDR3 coding sequence is TGTGCCAGCAGTGGGTCACTAGGGGGTGGAAACACCATATATTTT. This chain connects TRBV2 to TRBJ1-3; possibly TRBD1 for D (6 bases). The CDR3 extends over 15 amino acids. Trimming took off 4 bases at V and 3 bases at J, with 13 bases between the two ends. The germline V gene has CDR1 SNHLY and CDR2 FYNNEI.

The rearrangement joins TRBV19 to TRBJ2-5, with 12 bases identical to TRBD1. The CDR3 contains 16 residues. Looked up from germline, CDR1 is LNHDA and CDR2 is SQIVND (reference sequence). Trimming removed 8 bases from V and 4 bases from J; junction bases left unmatched: 11. CDR3 region: CASRSSPGQGAETQYF. Written as DNA, the CDR3 is TGTGCCAGTCGCTCCTCACCGGGACAGGGGGCAGAGACCCAGTACTTC. The variable domain in full, with the rest retrieved from reference TRBV19 and TRBJ2-5, is DGGITQSPKYLFRKEGQNVTLSCEQNLNHDAMYWYRQDPGQGLRLIYYSQIVNDFQKGDIAEGYSVSREKKESFPLTVTSAQKNPTAFYLCASRSSPGQGAETQYFGPGTRLLVL.

The genes are TRBV11-2 and TRBJ2-1, with 8 nucleotides matching TRBD2. The germline CDR1 and CDR2 sequences are SGHAT and FQNNGV. With V trimmed by 1 base and J by 15 bases, 2 bases remained unmatched. The CDR3 contains 11 residues. For the CDR3, the DNA is TGTGCCAGCAGCTTAGGACTAGCGAGGTTCTTC. Translating gives CASSLGLARFF. The variable domain in full, with the rest retrieved from reference TRBV11-2 and TRBJ2-1, is EAGVAQSPRYKIIEKRQSVAFWCNPISGHATLYWYQQILGQGPKLLIQFQNNGVVDDSQLPKDRFSAERLKGVDSTLKIQPAKLEDSAVYLCASSLGLARFFGPGTRLTVL.

The V and J genes are TRBV2 and TRBJ1-4, with D maybe TRBD1 (5 bases). Germline CDR1 reads SNHLY; CDR2 reads FYNNEI. Trimming stripped 3 bases from V and 0 bases from J, with 14 bases between. CDR3 size: 17 residues. The CDR3 bases are TGTGCCAGCAGTGAGACGACAGAAAGCGCAACTAATGAAAAACTGTTTTTT. Protein product: CASSETTESATNEKLFF.

The V call is TRBV5-1, the J call TRBJ1-6; 8 nucleotides agree with TRBD1. Losses at the gene ends were 4 bases for V and 5 bases for J; bases not matched to a gene: 5. Per the germline V gene, CDR1 is SGHRS and CDR2 is YFSETQ. CDR3 size: 15 residues. CDR3 sequence (DNA): TGCGCCAGCAGCACGGGACAGGCGGATAATTCACCCCTCCACTTT. Translation: CASSTGQADNSPLHF. Based on the CDR3 plus reference TRBV5-1 and TRBJ1-6, the full variable domain is KAGVTQTPRYLIKTRGQQVTLSCSPISGHRSVSWYQQTPGQGLQFLFEYFSETQRNKGNFPGRFSGRQFSNSRSEMNVSTLELGDSALYLCASSTGQADNSPLHFGNGTRLTVT.

The chain recombines TRBV6-5 with TRBJ2-4; 9 bases fit TRBD1. Germline CDR1 is MNHEY and CDR2 is SVGAGI. J lost 5 bases, V lost 5 bases, and 7 bases had no gene match. This CDR3 comprises 15 residues. This chain's CDR3 is CASSTGQGRENIQYF. DNA for the CDR3: TGTGCCAGCAGTACGGGACAGGGCCGGGAAAACATTCAGTACTTC.

This clone was observed once. The chain has TRBV5-4 and TRBJ1-1; D call uncertain. The CDR3 sequence is 14 residues long. V dropped 2 bases and J dropped 1 base, with 9 bases sitting between them. The germline gives CDR1 SGHNT, CDR2 YYREEE (reference sequence). The CDR3 is CASSFEGSNTEAFF. The CDR3 region has the DNA TGTGCCAGCAGCTTCGAGGGATCGAACACTGAAGCTTTCTTT.

The rearrangement uses TRBV19 and TRBJ1-2; TRBD1 matches at 7 bases. V lost 2 bases and J lost 4; bases outside the gene matches: 10. The CDR3 extends over 16 amino acids. CDR1 is LNHDA and CDR2 is SQIVND in the germline V gene (reference sequence). The CDR3 protein is CASSILQGVSIYGYTF. In DNA form, the CDR3 reads TGTGCCAGTAGTATACTCCAGGGGGTATCCATCTATGGCTACACCTTC.